The 10 T cell receptor beta chains listed next were all sequenced from one sample in a study of human T cells and chemical hapten exposure. The time point is: patch test 2, 6 weeks after DPC sensitization. Noted treatment: therapeutic diphenylcyclopropenone sensitization with weekly scalp DPC. The authors' total RNA extraction used unfractionated whole blood. TCRdb reprocessed the RACE reads with MiXCR, giving one entry per CDR3 protein. Among roughly 40,000 distinct CDR3 sequences listed, about 9.6% were seen once. The material was whole blood, obtained in connection with sensitization to the hapten diphenylcyclopropenone (DPC). The receptors originated from a woman aged 25 to 39 with alopecia areata. Some clones in this sample may be carry-over from other donors' samples.

V gene TRBV28 combines with J gene TRBJ2-5, with 7 positions matching TRBD2. The length of the CDR3 is 13 residues. With V trimmed by 6 bases and J by 4 bases, 5 bases remained unmatched. CDR1 is MDHEN and CDR2 is SYDVKM in the germline V gene. As DNA, the CDR3 is TGTGCCAGCAGATACAGCGGGGTAGAGACCCAGTACTTC. Amino acids: CASRYSGVETQYF.

This clonotype showed up many times. The rearrangement joins TRBV18 to TRBJ1-1; tentative D call: TRBD1 (6 bases). CDR3 size: 13 residues. The germline V gene has CDR1 KGHSH and CDR2 LQKENI. V was cut by 5 bases and J by 4 bases, with 11 bases left in between. CDR3 bases: TGTGCCAGCTCAGTGACAGGCGGCACTGAAGCTTTCTTT. Translated: CASSVTGGTEAFF.

The sample holds many counts of this clonotype. This chain uses TRBV20-1 with TRBJ1-1; D is perhaps TRBD1 (6 bases). This CDR3 spans 15 amino acids. V was clipped by 5 bases and J by 4 bases, with 20 bases between them. Germline values: CDR1 DFQATT, CDR2 SNEGSKA (reference sequence). In DNA, the CDR3 is TGCAGTGCTTCTAACAGGGACACCATAGTCACTGAAGCTTTCTTT. Translating gives CSASNRDTIVTEAFF.

This sequence joins TRBV7-2 and TRBJ2-5, with no clear D. Germline assignment: CDR1 SGHTA and CDR2 FQGNSA. Trimming took 3 bases from V and 3 from J, leaving 8 bases between them. This CDR3 has 13 amino acids. The chain's CDR3 is CASSLFEEETQYF. The CDR3 DNA reads TGTGCCAGCAGCTTGTTTGAGGAAGAGACCCAGTACTTC. The full variable domain, its missing parts supplied by reference TRBV7-2 and TRBJ2-5, is GAGVSQSPSNKVTEKGKDVELRCDPISGHTALYWYRQSLGQGLEFLIYFQGNSAPDKSGLPSDRFSAERTGGSVSTLTIQRTQQEDSAVYLCASSLFEEETQYFGPGTRLLVL.

In its sample, this clonotype was seen once. The chain recombines TRBV2 with TRBJ2-1, with D perhaps TRBD1 or TRBD2 (5 bases each). This CDR3 region has 13 residues. Germline V lookup: CDR1 SNHLY, CDR2 FYNNEI. Trimming shortened V by 5 bases and J by 15 bases, and 20 bases separated the two germline ends. The CDR3 protein is CASSTSRGELSFF. CDR3 sequence (DNA): TGTGCCAGCAGTACTTCAAGAGGGGAGTTATCGTTCTTC.

This clonotype was found many times. The V and J genes are TRBV15 and TRBJ1-2; D is undetermined. V lost 5 bases and J 7 bases, leaving 11 bases between the germline ends. Germline V lookup: CDR1 LNHNV, CDR2 YYDKDF (reference sequence). The CDR3 covers 12 residues. Written as DNA, the CDR3 is TGTGCCACCAGCGGAGGAGGGATTGGCTACACCTTC. It translates to CATSGGGIGYTF.

This chain uses TRBV13 with TRBJ2-3; a weak D match, TRBD2 (5 bases). V was cut by 2 bases and J by 2 bases, with 11 bases left in between. Germline V gene data show CDR1 as PRHDT and CDR2 as FYEKMQ (reference sequence). The CDR3 is made up of 15 amino acids. The CDR3 DNA reads as TGTGCCAGCAGCTTACTTCAGGACTCCACAGATACGCAGTATTTT. Protein sequence: CASSLLQDSTDTQYF.

This clonotype was counted at least ten times. J is TRBJ2-5 and V is TRBV11-2; D not certain. V lost 5 bases and J 5 bases, leaving 15 bases between the germline ends. Germline V lookup: CDR1 SGHAT, CDR2 FQNNGV. The length of the CDR3 is 14 residues. The CDR3 loop reads CASSPYGVRETQYF. DNA for the CDR3: TGTGCCAGCAGCCCATATGGGGTCCGGGAGACCCAGTACTTC.

This clonotype was counted only a few times. V usage is TRBV11-2 and J usage is TRBJ2-5, with D perhaps TRBD1 or TRBD2 (5 bases each). Germline CDR1 is SGHAT and CDR2 is FQNNGV. CDR3 size: 15 residues. With 3 bases removed from V and 0 bases from J, the gap between germline ends came to 11 bases. The CDR3 loop reads CASSFNGAYQETQYF. As DNA, the CDR3 is TGTGCCAGCAGCTTCAACGGGGCGTACCAAGAGACCCAGTACTTC.

This clonotype turned up a few times. The CDR3 nucleotides read TGTGCCAGCAGTCTCTCCCCACGGGGCTCCTACGAGCAGTACTTC. Translation gives CASSLSPRGSYEQYF. The rearrangement joins TRBV28 to TRBJ2-7; possibly TRBD2 for D (5 bases). The germline CDR1 and CDR2 sequences are MDHEN and SYDVKM. V gave up 5 bases and J gave up 0 bases, with 14 bases separating them. The CDR3 contains 15 residues.